Shown below are 10 T cell receptor beta chains from a single sample sequenced in a study of shared clonotypes between healthy human individuals. Libraries were prepared by immunoSEQ multiplex PCR; TCRdb keeps only in-frame clonotypes and omits some of them. The sample lists 2,500,000 or so clones; approximately 90% were seen once. Sequencing was done on a sample of naive CD4+ T cells sorted from blood. Subset here: CD45RA+ positively selected. The receptors come from a man aged 18 to 35 in good health.

The chain joins TRBV7-2 to TRBJ1-2; D unclear. The CDR3 totals 12 residues. The V gene lost 3 bases and the J gene lost 8 bases, with 10 bases spanning the gap. CDR1 is SGHTA, CDR2 FQGNSA, per germline. The CDR3: CASSFRGYGYTF. The CDR3 nucleotides are TGTGCCAGCAGCTTTAGAGGGTACGGCTACACCTTC.

J is TRBJ2-7 and V is TRBV7-2; no clear D gene. V lost 5 bases and J lost 6, with 14 bases in between. There are 13 residues in the CDR3. The germline V gene encodes CDR1 SGHTA and CDR2 FQGNSA. The CDR3 DNA reads TGTGCCAGCAGCCCCTACGTATATGGCGAGCAGTACTTC. Translating gives CASSPYVYGEQYF.

Only a few counts were recorded for this clone. The chain carries TRBV30 and TRBJ1-1; D call uncertain. The germline gives CDR1 GTSNPN, CDR2 SVGIG (reference sequence). CDR3 size: 13 residues. V was cut by 5 bases and J by 0 bases, with 10 bases left in between. The CDR3 nucleotides read TGTGCCTGGTGTCGGGGTATGAACACTGAAGCTTTCTTT. Residues: CAWCRGMNTEAFF.

The V call is TRBV6-5, the J call TRBJ1-1; D may be TRBD1 (6 bases). CDR3 length: 14 amino acids. The V and J ends lost 7 bases and 3 bases respectively, with 15 bases between them. CDR1 is MNHEY and CDR2 is SVGAGI in the germline V gene. The CDR3 spells CASNLGGEYTEAFF. In DNA form, the CDR3 reads TGTGCCAGCAACCTAGGGGGGGAATACACTGAAGCTTTCTTT.

J is TRBJ1-4 and V is TRBV20-1, with unresolved D. Per the germline V gene, CDR1 is DFQATT and CDR2 is SNEGSKA (reference sequence). V lost 8 bases and J lost 8, with 12 bases in between. The CDR3 length is 11 residues. This chain's CDR3 is CSTSSQEKLFF. In nucleotides, the CDR3 is TGCAGTACCTCCAGTCAGGAAAAACTGTTTTTT.

The CDR3 loop reads CASSEGGRERSSDTQYF. CDR3 coding DNA: TGTGCCAGCAGTGAAGGGGGGCGGGAAAGATCTTCAGATACGCAGTATTTT. The genes are TRBV25-1 and TRBJ2-3, with D possibly being TRBD1 or TRBD2 (6 bases each). Germline CDR1 reads MGHDK; CDR2 reads SYGVNS. This CDR3 contains 17 residues. Between the trimmed V and J ends, which lost 2 bases and 4 bases, there was a span of 19 bases. The full variable domain, in which reference TRBV25-1 and TRBJ2-3 provide the parts outside the CDR3, is EADIYQTPRYLVIGTGKKITLECSQTMGHDKMYWYQQDPGMELHLIHYSYGVNSTEKGDLSSESTVSRIRTEHFPLTLESARPSHTSQYLCASSEGGRERSSDTQYFGPGTRLTVL.

V and J are TRBV19 and TRBJ1-2; a weak D match, TRBD1 (5 bases). CDR1 is LNHDA and CDR2 is SQIVND in the germline V gene (reference sequence). V was trimmed by 5 bases and J by 7 bases, leaving 11 bases between them. This CDR3 has 12 residues. The CDR3 region has the DNA TGTGCCAGTAGTCGGGGGAGGGGTGGCTACACCTTC. Translated: CASSRGRGGYTF.

This clone was detected a few times. CDR3 sequence reads: CASSLGQGASNSPLHF. The CDR3 bases are TGTGCCAGCTCACTCGGACAGGGGGCTTCGAATTCACCCCTCCACTTT. The chain employs TRBV18 and TRBJ1-6; 11 nucleotides align to TRBD1. In germline, CDR1 is KGHSH, CDR2 LQKENI. CDR3 length equals 16 residues. After removal of 4 bases from V and 7 bases from J, the junction contained 6 bases not matched to a gene.

V is TRBV5-6 and J is TRBJ1-5; 8 bases agree with TRBD1. V dropped 2 bases and J dropped 1; count of bases not matched to a gene: 5. Germline V CDR1 and CDR2: SGHDT, YYEEEE. The CDR3 is made up of 16 amino acids. The DNA for the CDR3 is TGTGCCAGCAGCTTTTATTGGACAGGGAGCAATCAGCCCCAGCATTTT. As protein: CASSFYWTGSNQPQHF.

The V gene is TRBV5-8, the J gene TRBJ1-4; TRBD1 agrees at 7 bases. With V trimmed by 3 bases and J by 7 bases, 9 bases remained unmatched. This CDR3 is 15 amino acids long. The germline gives CDR1 SGHTS, CDR2 YDEGEE. The CDR3 reads CASSYVKGAGEKLFF. CDR3 bases: TGTGCCAGCAGCTACGTCAAGGGGGCAGGTGAAAAACTGTTTTTT.